This TCR beta chain was recovered during a study of T cells in Graves' hyperthyroidism and ophthalmopathy. There are many counts of this clonotype. RNA transcripts provided the source from which TCR beta CDR3 regions were amplified. HTBI primers were employed in a first-round RT-PCR of the TCR CDR3. TCRdb reprocessed the multiplex PCR reads via MiXCR and lists one record per CDR3 protein. The data hold 500,000 to 600,000 distinct CDR3 sequences, with about 45% observed a single time. Germline CDR1 and CDR2: SGDLS and YYNGEE. The CDR3 consists of 15 residues. The V segment lost 4 bases and the J segment 0 bases; nucleotides outside the gene matches: 7.

The source of this sequence is a woman between 18 and 30 years old with Graves' hyperthyroidism. The chain carries TRBV9 and TRBJ2-7, with 7 nucleotides matching TRBD1. The sequencing input was peripheral blood or thyroid tissue (not recorded which). The CDR3 region has the DNA TGTGCCAGCAGCCTGACAACAGGGGACTCCTACGAGCAGTACTTC. It translates to CASSLTTGDSYEQYF.